The 15 T cell receptor beta chains reported below all come from one sample, sequenced in a study of a mutant IDH1 vaccine in newly diagnosed glioma. TCRdb's table, derived via immunoSEQ multiplex PCR, lists solely in-frame clones and lacks some. The table shows roughly 52,000 clones, with 84% occurring only once. Their antigens are not known. Time point given: week 35, safety follow-up. With topical imiquimod, each dose of the vaccine consisted of 300 ug of mutant IDH1 20-mer peptide. Material: PBMCs, obtained from a glioma patient whose treatment included an IDH1 peptide vaccine. The source of these receptors is a woman aged 18-30 years with glioma.

The chain joins TRBV16 to TRBJ2-2; D ambiguous. The CDR3 is 14 amino acids. The germline V gene has CDR1 KGHSY and CDR2 FQNENV. Trimming pared 4 bases from V and 3 bases from J, leaving 9 bases between. CDR3 region: CASSLVGDTGELFF. In nucleotides, the CDR3 is TGTGCCAGCAGCCTTGTGGGCGACACCGGGGAGCTGTTTTTT.

V is TRBV9 and J is TRBJ1-2; TRBD1 might be the D (6 bases). The V gene lost 0 bases and the J gene lost 5 bases, with 14 bases spanning the gap. CDR1 is SGDLS and CDR2 is YYNGEE in the germline V gene. This CDR3 is built from 15 residues. The CDR3 DNA reads as TGTGCCAGCAGCGTAGACCCTACGGACAGTTATGGCTACACCTTC. This encodes CASSVDPTDSYGYTF.

The chain couples TRBV19 to TRBJ2-5; TRBD1 is a possible D gene (5 bases). The CDR3 has 15 residues. Trimming shortened V by 3 bases and J by 1 base, and 12 bases separated the two germline ends. In germline, CDR1 is LNHDA, CDR2 SQIVND (reference sequence). In DNA form, the CDR3 reads TGTGCCAGTAGTATGGCTTTCACAGGCCAAGAGACCCAGTACTTC. Amino acids: CASSMAFTGQETQYF. Combining the CDR3 with reference TRBV19 and TRBJ2-5 gives the whole variable domain DGGITQSPKYLFRKEGQNVTLSCEQNLNHDAMYWYRQDPGQGLRLIYYSQIVNDFQKGDIAEGYSVSREKKESFPLTVTSAQKNPTAFYLCASSMAFTGQETQYFGPGTRLLVL.

V usage is TRBV7-3 and J usage is TRBJ2-1; D could derive from TRBD1 or TRBD2 (5 bases each). CDR3 length equals 14 residues. Trimming stripped 5 bases from V and 10 bases from J, with 18 bases between. Germline CDR1 is SGHTA and CDR2 is FQGTGA. In DNA form, the CDR3 reads TGTGCCAGCAGCCTTCAGCTAGGGGACGGCGAGCAGTTCTTC. It yields the protein CASSLQLGDGEQFF.

The genes are TRBV7-9 and TRBJ2-2; D is unresolved. The CDR3 totals 14 residues. CDR1 and CDR2 (germline): SEHNR, FQNEAQ (reference sequence). The germline V and J ends were trimmed by 1 base and 5 bases, with 8 bases remaining between them. CDR3 DNA sequence: TGTGCCAGCAGCTTAGTTAGGCAAACCGGGGAGCTGTTTTTT. This encodes CASSLVRQTGELFF.

J is TRBJ2-1 and V is TRBV7-9; the match to TRBD2 covers 13 bases. CDR1 and CDR2 (germline): SEHNR, FQNEAQ (reference sequence). V gave up 3 bases and J gave up 9 bases; unmatched junction bases: 11. The CDR3 totals 17 residues. Written as DNA, the CDR3 is TGTGCCAGCAGCTTGGGGTTGACGACTAGCGGGGGGCCTGAGCAGTTCTTC. It specifies CASSLGLTTSGGPEQFF.

This clone was seen a single time. The J gene is TRBJ2-5, the V gene TRBV7-2; TRBD2 matches 8 bases. The J call is uncertain, as TRBJ2-7 better fits the DNA end. Germline V gene sequence: CDR1 SGHTA, CDR2 FQGNSA. The CDR3 spans 16 residues. DNA of the CDR3: TGTGCCAGCACCTTGGGATGGGCTAGCGGGTACTACGAGCAGTACTTC. Its translation: CASTLGWASGYYEQYF.

CDR3 nucleotide sequence: TGTGCCAGCAGTTTAGGGCCCCGAAACGAGCAGTACTTC. Its protein product is CASSLGPRNEQYF. This chain connects TRBV27 to TRBJ2-7, with D unresolved. Germline assignment: CDR1 MNHEY and CDR2 SMNVEV (reference sequence). The CDR3 covers 13 residues. The ends were cut back, 2 bases at V and 5 bases at J, with 10 bases in the middle.

V and J are TRBV14 and TRBJ2-1; 8 nucleotides agree with TRBD2. The CDR3 contains 16 residues. CDR1 and CDR2 from the germline V gene are SGHDN and FVKESK. The trim removed 2 bases at V and 7 bases at J, leaving 10 bases unmatched. Here the CDR3 reads CASSQNPAGAWNEQFF. The CDR3 DNA reads as TGTGCCAGCAGCCAAAACCCAGCGGGAGCTTGGAATGAGCAGTTCTTC.

The V and J genes are TRBV10-3 and TRBJ2-7; 8 bases are shared with TRBD1. CDR3 length: 16 residues. CDR1 and CDR2 (germline): ENHRY, SYGVKD. Trimming took 3 bases from V and 1 from J; bases not matched to a gene: 8. In DNA form, the CDR3 reads TGTGCCATCAGTGACCCCGGACAGGGAAGTTCCTACGAGCAGTACTTC. It encodes CAISDPGQGSSYEQYF.

This clone appeared a single time. The genes are TRBV9 and TRBJ2-7; TRBD2 agrees at 9 bases. Germline assignment: CDR1 SGDLS and CDR2 YYNGEE. V was pared by 0 bases and J by 2 bases, with 3 bases of the junction left unmatched. The CDR3 is 15 amino acids. As DNA, the CDR3 is TGTGCCAGCAGCGTAGCTAGCGGGACGACCTACGAGCAGTACTTC. It yields the protein CASSVASGTTYEQYF.

The rearrangement links TRBV7-9 to TRBJ2-2, with TRBD2 matching over 10 bases. CDR3 length: 16 residues. Germline assignment: CDR1 SEHNR and CDR2 FQNEAQ (reference sequence). V lost 2 bases, J lost 4 bases, and 4 bases stayed unmatched. The CDR3 spells CASSLLGTSVTGELFF. The CDR3 bases are TGTGCCAGCAGCTTATTAGGGACTAGCGTCACCGGGGAGCTGTTTTTT.

The chain carries TRBV7-7 and TRBJ2-5, with TRBD1 matching over 9 bases. This CDR3 contains 14 residues. Looked up from germline, CDR1 is SSHAT and CDR2 is FNYEAQ (reference sequence). The chain's CDR3 is CARPGQGIQETQYF. The CDR3 DNA reads TGTGCTAGACCCGGACAGGGGATACAAGAGACCCAGTACTTC.

V gene TRBV29-1 combines with J gene TRBJ2-2, with a possible D match to TRBD1 (6 bases). CDR3 size: 15 residues. CDR1 is SQVTM and CDR2 is ANQGSEA in the germline V gene. V lost 5 bases and J lost 0, with 13 bases in between. In DNA form, the CDR3 reads TGCAGCGTTAAAACCAGGGGCCCGAACACCGGGGAGCTGTTTTTT. It translates to CSVKTRGPNTGELFF.

The V gene is TRBV5-1, the J gene TRBJ2-7; D is perhaps TRBD2 (6 bases). V lost 2 bases to trimming and J lost 3 bases, with 12 bases between them. The germline CDR1 and CDR2 sequences are SGHRS and YFSETQ. The CDR3 loop spans 14 amino acids. The CDR3 loop is CASSFTGTVYEQYF. DNA for the CDR3: TGCGCCAGCAGCTTTACCGGGACTGTCTACGAGCAGTACTTC.